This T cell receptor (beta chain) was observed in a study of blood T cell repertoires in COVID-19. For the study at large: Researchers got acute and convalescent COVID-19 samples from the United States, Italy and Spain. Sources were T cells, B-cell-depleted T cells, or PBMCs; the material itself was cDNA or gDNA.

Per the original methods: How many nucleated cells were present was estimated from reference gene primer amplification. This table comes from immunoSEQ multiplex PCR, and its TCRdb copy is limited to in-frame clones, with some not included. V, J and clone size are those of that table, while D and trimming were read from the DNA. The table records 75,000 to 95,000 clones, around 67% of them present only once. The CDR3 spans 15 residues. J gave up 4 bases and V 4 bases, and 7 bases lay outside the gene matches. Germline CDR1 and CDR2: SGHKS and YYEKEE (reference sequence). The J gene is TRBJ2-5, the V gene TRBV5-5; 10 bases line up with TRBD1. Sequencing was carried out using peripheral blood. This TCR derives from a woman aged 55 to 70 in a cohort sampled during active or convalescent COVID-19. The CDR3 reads CASSPRTGGGETQYF. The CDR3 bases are TGTGCCAGCAGCCCCAGGACAGGGGGGGGAGAGACCCAGTACTTC.